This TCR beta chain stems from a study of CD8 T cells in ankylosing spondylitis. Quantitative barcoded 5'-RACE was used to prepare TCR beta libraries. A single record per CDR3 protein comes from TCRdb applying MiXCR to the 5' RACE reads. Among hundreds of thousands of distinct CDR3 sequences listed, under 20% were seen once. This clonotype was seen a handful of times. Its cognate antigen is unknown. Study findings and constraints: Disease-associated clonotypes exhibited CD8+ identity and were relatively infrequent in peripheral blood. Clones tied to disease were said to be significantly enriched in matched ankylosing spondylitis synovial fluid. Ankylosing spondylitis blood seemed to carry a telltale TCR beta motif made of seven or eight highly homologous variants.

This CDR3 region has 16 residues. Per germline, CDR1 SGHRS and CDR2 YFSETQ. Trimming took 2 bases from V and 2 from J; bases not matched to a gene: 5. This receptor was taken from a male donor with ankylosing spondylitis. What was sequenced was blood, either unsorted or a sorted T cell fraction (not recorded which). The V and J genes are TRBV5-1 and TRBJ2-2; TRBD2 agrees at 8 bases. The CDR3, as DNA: TGCGCCAGCAGCTTTCTCACTAGCGGAAACACCGGGGAGCTGTTTTTT. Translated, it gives CASSFLTSGNTGELFF.